A selection of T cell receptor beta chains follows, all from one sample in a study of neurological immune-mediated disorders. TCRdb processed the 5' RACE reads anew with MiXCR; each CDR3 protein has one entry. The profile covers 45,000 to 55,000 distinct CDR3 sequences, with approximately 3.3% appearing a single time and 5.5% to 6% taken by the ten largest. Material for sequencing was PBMCs. The receptors stem from a man aged 35-49 years with multiple sclerosis. Each CDR3 is given with its conserved first and last residue. Fields, in order: clone size, D gene, V gene, J gene, CDR3 DNA, CDR3 protein. A D gene is named only where the DNA matches it firmly. A row's size may be missing; if present it is once, few, many or a size class.

clone size: many
D gene: .
V gene: TRBV20-1
J gene: TRBJ2-5
CDR3 DNA: TGCAGTGCTAGTGAACAGCCCCAAGAGACCCAGTACTTC
CDR3 protein: CSASEQPQETQYF

clone size: many
D gene: TRBD1
V gene: TRBV7-9
J gene: TRBJ2-4
CDR3 DNA: TGTGCCAGCAGCTACCAAGGACAGGGGTTCTCCATTCAGTACTTC
CDR3 protein: CASSYQGQGFSIQYF

clone size: many
D gene: .
V gene: TRBV12-3/TRBV12-4
J gene: TRBJ2-1
CDR3 DNA: TGTGCCAGCAGGAGCTCCTACAATGAGCAGTTCTTC
CDR3 protein: CASRSSYNEQFF

clone size: many
D gene: TRBD2
V gene: TRBV5-5
J gene: TRBJ2-2
CDR3 DNA: TGTGCCAGCAAAACTAGCGGGGGGTCCACCGGGGAGCTGTTTTTT
CDR3 protein: CASKTSGGSTGELFF

clone size: many
D gene: TRBD1
V gene: TRBV20-1
J gene: TRBJ1-5
CDR3 DNA: TGCAGTGCTCCCACGGATGCGACAGGGCCCACGGGTCAGCCCCAGCATTTT
CDR3 protein: CSAPTDATGPTGQPQHF

clone size: many
D gene: TRBD2
V gene: TRBV7-2
J gene: TRBJ2-5
CDR3 DNA: TGTGCCAGCAGCTTCCTGTCGGCAGGGCGGGGGGAGACCCAGTACTTC
CDR3 protein: CASSFLSAGRGETQYF

clone size: many
D gene: .
V gene: TRBV21-1
J gene: TRBJ1-5
CDR3 DNA: TGTGCCAGCAGCAAAGCGTCTAAGGGACGGCGCAATCAGCCCCAGAATTTT
CDR3 protein: CASSKASKGRRNQPQNF

clone size: few
D gene: .
V gene: TRBV7-6
J gene: TRBJ2-3
CDR3 DNA: TGTGCCAGCAGCTTGGCAGGGAACCATCTAGGGGATACGCAGTATTTT
CDR3 protein: CASSLAGNHLGDTQYF

clone size: many
D gene: TRBD1
V gene: TRBV12-3/TRBV12-4
J gene: TRBJ2-2
CDR3 DNA: TGTGCCAGCAGTCAAGGGACAGGGTTAGCCGGGGAGCTGTTTTTT
CDR3 protein: CASSQGTGLAGELFF

clone size: many
D gene: .
V gene: TRBV20-1
J gene: TRBJ2-2
CDR3 DNA: TGCAGTGCTCGGGCTCCGAGCGGGGAGCTGTTTTTT
CDR3 protein: CSARAPSGELFF

clone size: many
D gene: TRBD2
V gene: TRBV6-2/TRBV6-3
J gene: TRBJ2-3
CDR3 DNA: TGTGCCAGCAGTTACGGACTAGCGGGGGGGAGCACAGATACGCAGTATTTT
CDR3 protein: CASSYGLAGGSTDTQYF

clone size: many
D gene: .
V gene: TRBV20-1
J gene: TRBJ1-6
CDR3 DNA: TGCAGTGCTAGAAGTTACAGCGATTCACCCCTCAACTTT
CDR3 protein: CSARSYSDSPLNF

clone size: many
D gene: TRBD1
V gene: TRBV7-3
J gene: TRBJ2-2
CDR3 DNA: TGTGCCAGCAGCTCACAGGGGGGCACCGGGGAGCTGTTTTTT
CDR3 protein: CASSSQGGTGELFF

clone size: many
D gene: .
V gene: TRBV7-8
J gene: TRBJ2-2
CDR3 DNA: TGTGCCAGCAGACGACAGGAGGCCGGGGAGCTGTTTTTT
CDR3 protein: CASRRQEAGELFF

clone size: many
D gene: .
V gene: TRBV6-6
J gene: TRBJ1-1
CDR3 DNA: TGTGCCAGCAAGGTACACGGGGGGACTGAAGCTTTCTTT
CDR3 protein: CASKVHGGTEAFF

clone size: many
D gene: TRBD2
V gene: TRBV20-1
J gene: TRBJ2-1
CDR3 DNA: TGCAGTGCAAAGCGGGGATCTCTCTACAATGAGCAGTTCTTC
CDR3 protein: CSAKRGSLYNEQFF

clone size: .
D gene: TRBD2
V gene: TRBV12-3/TRBV12-4
J gene: TRBJ2-7
CDR3 DNA: TGTGCCAGCAGTCTCTCAAGCGGGGGGCCCTACGAGCAGTACTTC
CDR3 protein: CASSLSSGGPYEQYF

clone size: many
D gene: .
V gene: TRBV20-1
J gene: TRBJ1-6
CDR3 DNA: TGCAGTGCTAGAGGGTACACCTATAATTCACCCCTCAACTTT
CDR3 protein: CSARGYTYNSPLNF

clone size: many
D gene: TRBD1
V gene: TRBV12-3/TRBV12-4
J gene: TRBJ1-5
CDR3 DNA: TGTGCCAGCGGGGACAGGGGTAATCAGCCCCAGCATTTT
CDR3 protein: CASGDRGNQPQHF

clone size: many
D gene: .
V gene: TRBV5-1
J gene: TRBJ1-4
CDR3 DNA: TGCGCCAGCAGCGATGGAGGGTTGAATGAAAAACTGTTTTTT
CDR3 protein: CASSDGGLNEKLFF

clone size: many
D gene: TRBD1
V gene: TRBV3-1
J gene: TRBJ1-2
CDR3 DNA: TGTGCCAGCAGCCAAAGCCGACAGGGACCCTATGGCTACACCTTC
CDR3 protein: CASSQSRQGPYGYTF

clone size: many
D gene: TRBD2
V gene: TRBV10-3
J gene: TRBJ2-1
CDR3 DNA: TGTGCCATCAGTGACGGGACTAGCGGGGGAGGTTACAATGAGCAGTTCTTC
CDR3 protein: CAISDGTSGGGYNEQFF

clone size: many
D gene: .
V gene: TRBV4-1
J gene: TRBJ2-6
CDR3 DNA: TGCGCCAGCAGCCTCGAGCGGAGGCTAGGAGGGGCCAACGTCCTGACTTTC
CDR3 protein: CASSLERRLGGANVLTF

clone size: many
D gene: .
V gene: TRBV7-3
J gene: TRBJ2-6
CDR3 DNA: TGTGCCAGCAGCCCCCTCTCTGGGGCCAACGTCCTGACTTTC
CDR3 protein: CASSPLSGANVLTF

clone size: many
D gene: .
V gene: TRBV12-3/TRBV12-4
J gene: TRBJ1-6
CDR3 DNA: TGTGCCAGCAGCAGGCGGGGCGCAGGTTCACCCCTCCACTTT
CDR3 protein: CASSRRGAGSPLHF

clone size: many
D gene: .
V gene: TRBV29-1
J gene: TRBJ2-3
CDR3 DNA: TGCAGCGTTGAAGATTGGAGTTCACAGGCGGCAGATACGCAGTATTTT
CDR3 protein: CSVEDWSSQAADTQYF

clone size: many
D gene: .
V gene: TRBV7-2
J gene: TRBJ2-3
CDR3 DNA: TGTGCCAGCAGCACTCGCACAGATACGCAGTATTTT
CDR3 protein: CASSTRTDTQYF

clone size: .
D gene: TRBD1
V gene: TRBV5-1
J gene: TRBJ1-5
CDR3 DNA: TGCGCCAGCAGCTTGGACAGGGGCAATCAGCCCCAGAATTTT
CDR3 protein: CASSLDRGNQPQNF

clone size: many
D gene: .
V gene: TRBV7-6
J gene: TRBJ2-5
CDR3 DNA: TGTGCCAGCAGCCCCCCACGAGAGACCCAGTACTTC
CDR3 protein: CASSPPRETQYF

clone size: many
D gene: .
V gene: TRBV6-5
J gene: TRBJ2-2
CDR3 DNA: TGTGCCAGCAGTTACGGGAGTTCCCCGAACACCGGGGAGCTGTTTTTT
CDR3 protein: CASSYGSSPNTGELFF

clone size: many
D gene: .
V gene: TRBV9
J gene: TRBJ2-3
CDR3 DNA: TGTGCCAGCAGCGTAGCTCCAGCTGGCCCAGATACGCAGTATTTT
CDR3 protein: CASSVAPAGPDTQYF

clone size: many
D gene: .
V gene: TRBV7-7
J gene: TRBJ2-7
CDR3 DNA: TGTGCTAGCAGCTTAGGTCAAGGATACGACGAGCAGTACTTC
CDR3 protein: CASSLGQGYDEQYF

clone size: many
D gene: .
V gene: TRBV12-5
J gene: TRBJ1-2
CDR3 DNA: TGTGCTAGTGGTTTGCCTCCTACGGAGGGCTACACCTTC
CDR3 protein: CASGLPPTEGYTF

clone size: .
D gene: .
V gene: TRBV20-1
J gene: TRBJ1-1
CDR3 DNA: TGCAGTGCTAGAGAACTGGCTGCGGGTTACGCTTTCTTT
CDR3 protein: CSARELAAGYAFF

clone size: many
D gene: TRBD2
V gene: TRBV27
J gene: TRBJ2-7
CDR3 DNA: TGTGCCAGCAGTCCGCCTCCCGGGACTAGGGGGTACGAGCAGTACTTC
CDR3 protein: CASSPPPGTRGYEQYF

clone size: many
D gene: .
V gene: TRBV11-2
J gene: TRBJ1-2
CDR3 DNA: TGTGCCAGCACGCCGGGGGGGTTATATGGCTACACCTTC
CDR3 protein: CASTPGGLYGYTF

clone size: many
D gene: .
V gene: TRBV12-3/TRBV12-4
J gene: TRBJ2-7
CDR3 DNA: TGTGCCAGCAGTTTTCGAGCCGAGCAGTACTTC
CDR3 protein: CASSFRAEQYF

clone size: many
D gene: .
V gene: TRBV5-6
J gene: TRBJ2-1
CDR3 DNA: TGTGCCAGCACCCGAGGGGCAGAGCAGTTCTTC
CDR3 protein: CASTRGAEQFF

clone size: many
D gene: .
V gene: TRBV18
J gene: TRBJ2-7
CDR3 DNA: TGTGCCAGCTCACCAATGGAGGCCCACGAGCAGTACTTC
CDR3 protein: CASSPMEAHEQYF

clone size: few
D gene: .
V gene: TRBV7-9
J gene: TRBJ1-2
CDR3 DNA: TGTGCCAGCAGCTCCCCCTCGGGTGGCTACACCTTC
CDR3 protein: CASSSPSGGYTF

clone size: many
D gene: .
V gene: TRBV11-2
J gene: TRBJ2-1
CDR3 DNA: TGTGCCAGCAGGGTAGGGGGGGCGCAGTACAATGAGCAGTTCTTC
CDR3 protein: CASRVGGAQYNEQFF

clone size: many
D gene: .
V gene: TRBV6-5
J gene: TRBJ1-4
CDR3 DNA: TGTGCCAGCAGACAACAGGTCGCGGGTGAAAAACTGTTTTTT
CDR3 protein: CASRQQVAGEKLFF

clone size: many
D gene: .
V gene: TRBV29-1
J gene: TRBJ2-3
CDR3 DNA: TGCAGCGTTGAAGAGTCCAAGGGCACAGATACGCAGTATTTT
CDR3 protein: CSVEESKGTDTQYF

clone size: .
D gene: .
V gene: TRBV5-1
J gene: TRBJ1-5
CDR3 DNA: TGCGCCCGAAGGCAGTTCTATAGCAATCAGACCCAGAATTTT
CDR3 protein: CARRQFYSNQTQNF

clone size: many
D gene: .
V gene: TRBV20-1
J gene: TRBJ1-6
CDR3 DNA: TGCAGTGCTAGAGGGAGCAGGGCGGGGAATTCACCCCTCCACTTT
CDR3 protein: CSARGSRAGNSPLHF

clone size: .
D gene: .
V gene: TRBV6-1
J gene: TRBJ2-6
CDR3 DNA: TGTGCCAGCAGTGAGCGGTCCTCTGGGGCCAACGTCCTGACTTTC
CDR3 protein: CASSERSSGANVLTF

clone size: many
D gene: TRBD1
V gene: TRBV9
J gene: TRBJ1-4
CDR3 DNA: TGTGCCAGCAGCGCCGGAGGGGGGACAGTTAATGAAAAACTGTTTTTT
CDR3 protein: CASSAGGGTVNEKLFF

clone size: many
D gene: TRBD2
V gene: TRBV20-1
J gene: TRBJ2-7
CDR3 DNA: TGCAGTGCTAGAGAGGCGGGGGGGCCCCACGAGCAGTACTTC
CDR3 protein: CSAREAGGPHEQYF

clone size: many
D gene: .
V gene: TRBV20-1
J gene: TRBJ1-5
CDR3 DNA: TGCAGTGCTAGTAGAGCGGTAGGGTTCTTTCAGCCCCAGCATTTT
CDR3 protein: CSASRAVGFFQPQHF